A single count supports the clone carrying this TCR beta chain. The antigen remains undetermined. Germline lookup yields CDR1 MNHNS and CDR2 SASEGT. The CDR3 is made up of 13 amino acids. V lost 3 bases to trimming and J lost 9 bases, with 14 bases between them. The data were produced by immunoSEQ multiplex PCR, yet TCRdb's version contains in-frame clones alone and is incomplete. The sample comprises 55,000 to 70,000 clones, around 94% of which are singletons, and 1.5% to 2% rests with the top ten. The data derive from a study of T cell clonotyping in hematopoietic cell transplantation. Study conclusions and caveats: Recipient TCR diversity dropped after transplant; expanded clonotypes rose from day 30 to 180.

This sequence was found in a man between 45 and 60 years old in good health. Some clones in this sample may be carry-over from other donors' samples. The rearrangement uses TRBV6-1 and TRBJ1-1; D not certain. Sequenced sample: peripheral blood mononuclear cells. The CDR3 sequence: CASSDYVSDQAFF. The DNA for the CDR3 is TGTGCCAGCAGTGATTACGTGTCGGACCAAGCTTTCTTT.